These 11 T cell receptor beta chains came from one sample sequenced in a study of T-cell reconstitution after alpha-beta-depleted transplantation in children (dated by TCRdb to 2016 to 2017). The library was built by means of PCR. Instrument on record: Illumina HiSeq 2500. TCR library preparation used molecular barcoding, with unique molecular identifiers applied to normalize quantification of the TCRbeta repertoire. The public reads were run again by TCRdb, first through fastp at Q25 and then through MiXCR, and only productive beta chains were kept. Rows with a matching CDR3 protein are joined into one entry that keeps the most common DNA and genes. A total of around 250,000 distinct CDR3 sequences appear in this sample, 7.5% to 9.5% of them only once. The ten largest clones represent 6.3% of the sample. Explained via the paper, the treatment or condition label denotes: allogeneic hematopoietic cell transplantation with graft depleted of TCRalphabeta T cells and CD19 B cells.

Sequenced here: PBMCs, mostly from graft donor cells, sampled 180 days after TCRalphabeta/CD19-depleted stem cell transplant. All receptors come from a male patient aged 10 to 17 who had a stem cell transplant for acute lymphoblastic leukemia, so the T cells may come from the graft donor.

The V call is TRBV19, the J call TRBJ2-1, with D possibly matching TRBD2 (6 bases). The V gene lost 3 bases and the J gene lost 7 bases, with 19 bases spanning the gap. The CDR3 is 16 residues long. The germline CDR1 and CDR2 sequences are LNHDA and SQIVND (reference sequence). The DNA of the CDR3 is TGTGCCAGTAGTATCCCAGGGTGGGCGGGGAAAAATGAGCAGTTCTTC. It codes for CASSIPGWAGKNEQFF. The full variable domain, with the rest looked up from reference TRBV19 and TRBJ2-1, is DGGITQSPKYLFRKEGQNVTLSCEQNLNHDAMYWYRQDPGQGLRLIYYSQIVNDFQKGDIAEGYSVSREKKESFPLTVTSAQKNPTAFYLCASSIPGWAGKNEQFFGPGTRLTVL.

This clonotype has ten or more counts. The chain uses TRBV14 and TRBJ2-5, with 8 positions matching TRBD1. CDR3 length: 17 amino acids. Germline loops: CDR1 SGHDN, CDR2 FVKESK. V trimming: 4 bases; J trimming: 4 bases; junction bases outside the gene matches: 14. DNA of the CDR3: TGTGCCAGCAGCCTCCTGCCGGGACAGGCGCGGTCAGAGACCCAGTACTTC. Translating gives CASSLLPGQARSETQYF.

At least ten counts were recorded for this clonotype. This sequence joins TRBV5-5 and TRBJ1-4; 7 bases align to TRBD1. The CDR3 runs 14 residues. Germline-derived CDR1 and CDR2 are SGHKS and YYEKEE (reference sequence). V dropped 2 bases and J dropped 5; count of bases not matched to a gene: 3. The CDR3, as DNA: TGTGCCAGCAGCTTCCGGGACAGAAATGAAAAACTGTTTTTT. It encodes CASSFRDRNEKLFF.

This clonotype was seen many times. The chain combines TRBV20-1 with TRBJ2-5; 11 bases line up with TRBD2. J lost 5 bases, V lost 3 bases, and 5 bases had no gene match. This CDR3 spans 14 amino acids. Germline lookup yields CDR1 DFQATT and CDR2 SNEGSKA (reference sequence). CDR3 sequence: CSASALAGAETQYF. The CDR3, as DNA: TGCAGTGCTAGTGCACTAGCGGGAGCTGAGACCCAGTACTTC.

This clonotype was recorded at least ten times. The V and J genes are TRBV3-1 and TRBJ1-4, with 9 bases identical to TRBD1. V shed 5 bases, J shed 8 bases, and the junction held 12 bases outside the gene matches. In germline, CDR1 is LGHDT, CDR2 YNNKEL (reference sequence). The CDR3 covers 16 residues. CDR3 DNA: TGTGCCAGCAGCTTCCAATTGCCCGGGACAGGGGAAAAACTGTTTTTT. Encoded protein: CASSFQLPGTGEKLFF. The full variable domain, rest sourced from reference TRBV3-1 and TRBJ1-4, is DTAVSQTPKYLVTQMGNDKSIKCEQNLGHDTMYWYKQDSKKFLKIMFSYNNKELIINETVPNRFSPKSPDKAHLNLHINSLELGDSAVYFCASSFQLPGTGEKLFFGSGTQLSVL.

Ten or more counts support this clonotype. The rearrangement uses TRBV4-2 and TRBJ2-3; 11 positions agree with TRBD2. Per the germline V gene, CDR1 is LGHNA and CDR2 is YNFKEQ. There are 17 residues in the CDR3. The J segment lost 4 bases and the V segment lost 0 bases, leaving 6 bases of the junction unmatched. DNA for the CDR3: TGTGCCAGCAGCCAAGAGAGTAGCGGGGGGGTACCAGATACGCAGTATTTT. Translating it yields CASSQESSGGVPDTQYF.

This clonotype has at least ten counts. V usage is TRBV12-3 or TRBV12-4 and J usage is TRBJ1-1; D perhaps matches TRBD1 (5 bases). V lost 4 bases to trimming and J lost 1 base, with 16 bases between them. There are 16 residues in the CDR3. The CDR3 loop is CASSSHGGGPNTEAFF. In DNA form, the CDR3 reads TGTGCCAGCAGTTCTCATGGGGGGGGTCCGAACACTGAAGCTTTCTTT.

This clonotype was recorded at least ten times. DNA for the CDR3: TGTGCCAGCAGTTGGGGACTGGGCCCCTACGAGCAGTACTTC. Its translation is CASSWGLGPYEQYF. This sequence joins TRBV6-5 and TRBJ2-7; D perhaps matches TRBD2 (6 bases). Trimming pared 4 bases from V and 2 bases from J, leaving 12 bases between. This CDR3 contains 14 residues. Germline-derived CDR1 and CDR2 are MNHEY and SVGAGI.

This clonotype was counted many times. CDR3 protein: CAIREGLDGFTGELFF. As DNA, the CDR3 is TGTGCCATCAGGGAGGGACTAGATGGTTTCACCGGGGAGCTGTTTTTT. The J gene is TRBJ2-2, the V gene TRBV10-3; 8 bases map to TRBD2. The J segment lost 4 bases and the V segment lost 6 bases, leaving 10 bases of the junction unmatched. Germline values: CDR1 ENHRY, CDR2 SYGVKD. This CDR3 has 16 amino acids.

This clonotype was observed at least ten times. V usage is TRBV18 and J usage is TRBJ2-5; D unresolved. Germline lookup yields CDR1 KGHSH and CDR2 LQKENI. The germline V and J ends were trimmed by 3 bases and 3 bases, with 2 bases remaining between them. The CDR3 has 11 amino acids. The CDR3 DNA sequence: TGTGCCAGCTCACCGAAAGAGACCCAGTACTTC. Its translation: CASSPKETQYF. Looking up the rest from reference TRBV18 and TRBJ2-5 gives the full variable domain: NAGVMQNPRHLVRRRGQEARLRCSPMKGHSHVYWYRQLPEEGLKFMVYLQKENIIDESGMPKERFSAEFPKEGPSILRIQQVVRGDSAAYFCASSPKETQYFGPGTRLLVL.

This clonotype was seen ten or more times. The chain recombines TRBV6-5 with TRBJ2-1; 10 bases align to TRBD1. CDR1 MNHEY and CDR2 SVGAGI come from the germline V gene. The length of the CDR3 is 16 residues. V was pared by 4 bases and J by 3 bases, with 6 bases of the junction left unmatched. CDR3 DNA sequence: TGTGCCAGCAGTTCTCTGACAGGGGGCTTCTACAATGAGCAGTTCTTC. Residues: CASSSLTGGFYNEQFF.